Each of the 18 T cell receptor beta chains below was sequenced from the same sample in a study of T cell responses to AZD1222 COVID-19 vaccine. Sequenced by immunoSEQ multiplex PCR; TCRdb stores in-frame clones only, minus some. The sample consists of roughly 250,000 clones, more than 85% of them appearing once. Sequencing was performed on peripheral blood, taken on day 0 of AZD1222 vaccination. The source is an adult in good health.

J is TRBJ2-1 and V is TRBV2; D is possibly TRBD1 (6 bases). Germline V gene sequence: CDR1 SNHLY, CDR2 FYNNEI. The CDR3 is 13 amino acids. The ends were cut back, 8 bases at V and 2 bases at J, with 10 bases in the middle. In DNA form, the CDR3 reads TGTGCCAGCGGGGGCCTTACCTACAATGAGCAGTTCTTC. Its protein product is CASGGLTYNEQFF. The whole variable domain, remainder taken from reference TRBV2 and TRBJ2-1, is EPEVTQTPSHQVTQMGQEVILRCVPISNHLYFYWYRQILGQKVEFLVSFYNNEISEKSEIFDDQFSVERPDGSNFTLKIRSTKLEDSAMYFCASGGLTYNEQFFGPGTRLTVL.

The rearrangement joins TRBV7-3 to TRBJ2-3; D is perhaps TRBD1 (6 bases). The CDR3 covers 13 residues. Looked up from germline, CDR1 is SGHTA and CDR2 is FQGTGA. Trimming took 3 bases from V and 4 from J, leaving 8 bases between them. DNA for the CDR3: TGTGCCAGCAGCTTTTCAGGGGCAGATACGCAGTATTTT. It is translated as CASSFSGADTQYF.

The V and J genes are TRBV11-1 and TRBJ1-1; D uncertain. Trimming pared 3 bases from V and 1 base from J, leaving 6 bases between. CDR1 is SGHAT, CDR2 FQDESV, per germline (reference sequence). This CDR3 has 13 amino acids. CDR3 nucleotide sequence: TGTGCCAGCAGCTTTACCCAGAACACTGAAGCTTTCTTT. Amino acid sequence: CASSFTQNTEAFF.

Turning to this clone: The sample has other DNA sequences that encode this CDR3 too. The genes are TRBV15 and TRBJ2-7; D may be TRBD1 or TRBD2 (5 bases each). This CDR3 contains 14 residues. Germline V gene lookup returns CDR1 LNHNV and CDR2 YYDKDF (reference sequence). The V end was cut by 1 base, the J end by 0 bases, with 7 bases between. CDR3 DNA: TGTGCCACCAGCAGAGGAGGGGACTCCTACGAGCAGTACTTC. It translates to CATSRGGDSYEQYF.

The chain joins TRBV15 to TRBJ1-5; 9 bases are a match to TRBD1. Per the germline V gene, CDR1 is LNHNV and CDR2 is YYDKDF (reference sequence). The V and J ends lost 1 base and 6 bases, in that order; junction bases with no gene match: 10. The CDR3 runs to 17 residues. The CDR3: CATSRGAGTGTGQPQHF. The CDR3 DNA sequence: TGTGCCACCAGCAGAGGGGCCGGGACAGGGACCGGTCAGCCCCAGCATTTT.

The sample holds many counts of this clone. The chain uses TRBV10-1 and TRBJ2-4, with D possibly being TRBD1 or TRBD2 (6 bases each). Germline V lookup: CDR1 WNHNN, CDR2 SYGVQD (reference sequence). The germline V and J ends were trimmed by 3 bases and 1 base, with 19 bases remaining between them. This CDR3 region has 18 residues. CDR3 DNA sequence: TGCGCCAGCAGTGACGGTCTTAGCGGAAGGGGGGCCAAAAACATTCAGTACTTC. It translates to CASSDGLSGRGAKNIQYF.

The J gene is TRBJ1-3, the V gene TRBV2; the D is unclear. V lost 5 bases, J lost 0 bases, and 14 bases lay in between. CDR3 length: 16 amino acids. CDR1 and CDR2 from the germline V gene are SNHLY and FYNNEI. CDR3 protein: CASSYSWALSGNTIYF. Written as DNA, the CDR3 is TGTGCCAGCAGTTACTCCTGGGCCCTCTCTGGAAACACCATATATTTT.

This chain links TRBV10-3 with TRBJ1-1; no clear D gene. Germline loops: CDR1 ENHRY, CDR2 SYGVKD. Trimming shortened V by 0 bases and J by 7 bases, and 12 bases separated the two germline ends. This CDR3 region has 14 residues. The CDR3, as DNA: TGTGCCATCAGTGAGTCGAACTCGGGGTTTGAAGCTTTCTTT. Translated: CAISESNSGFEAFF.

The V gene is TRBV11-2, the J gene TRBJ1-1; D is unresolved. Germline V gene lookup returns CDR1 SGHAT and CDR2 FQNNGV. CDR3 length: 16 residues. V was pared by 6 bases and J by 6 bases, with 23 bases between. CDR3 bases: TGTGCCAGCAGTCTTTTTCCTCCCTCAGCTAACGCTGAAGCTTTCTTT. Amino acid sequence: CASSLFPPSANAEAFF.

This rearrangement joins TRBV10-3 to TRBJ2-7; 9 positions agree with TRBD1. V lost 0 bases, J lost 2 bases, and 2 bases stayed unmatched. The CDR3 is 15 amino acids. The V gene's germline CDR1 is ENHRY and CDR2 SYGVKD. This CDR3 reads CAISESRDRAYEQYF. The CDR3 DNA sequence: TGTGCCATCAGTGAGTCGAGGGACAGGGCCTACGAGCAGTACTTC.

This chain joins TRBV2 and TRBJ1-2; 8 nucleotides line up with TRBD1. CDR1 is SNHLY and CDR2 is FYNNEI in the germline V gene. The CDR3 length is 14 residues. J gave up 8 bases and V 2 bases, and 7 bases lay outside the gene matches. CDR3 sequence (DNA): TGTGCCAGCAGTGAAAAAGGGACAGGAGGGGGCTACACCTTC. Its translation is CASSEKGTGGGYTF.

The rearrangement joins TRBV18 to TRBJ1-4; tentative D call: TRBD1 (6 bases). The CDR3 is made up of 13 amino acids. The ends were cut back, 10 bases at V and 4 bases at J, with 13 bases in the middle. In germline, CDR1 is KGHSH, CDR2 LQKENI. The CDR3 region has the DNA TGTGCCACCACAGGGACCCTTAATGAAAAACTGTTTTTT. Amino acids: CATTGTLNEKLFF.

J is TRBJ1-1 and V is TRBV5-1; D is ambiguous. Per the germline V gene, CDR1 is SGHRS and CDR2 is YFSETQ. The CDR3 covers 14 residues. Between the trimmed V and J ends, which lost 4 bases and 3 bases, there was a span of 13 bases. The chain's CDR3 is CASSPSEPDTEAFF. CDR3 nucleotides: TGCGCCAGCAGCCCCTCGGAACCTGACACTGAAGCTTTCTTT.

This clone appeared once. The chain uses TRBV11-2 and TRBJ1-6; D uncertain. V lost 1 base to trimming and J lost 9 bases, with 13 bases between them. CDR1 and CDR2 (germline): SGHAT, FQNNGV. The CDR3 runs 15 residues. CDR3 in DNA: TGTGCCAGCAGCTTAGGAGCGGGGTTGGGTTCACCCCTCCACTTT. It yields the protein CASSLGAGLGSPLHF.

The rearrangement uses TRBV13 and TRBJ2-1; no reliable D call. The V and J ends lost 5 bases and 8 bases respectively, with 13 bases between them. CDR3 length: 13 residues. Germline CDR1 reads PRHDT; CDR2 reads FYEKMQ (reference sequence). The CDR3, as DNA: TGTGCCAGCAGCCTGTACTCGCGCGATGAGCAGTTCTTC. Protein: CASSLYSRDEQFF.

The chain couples TRBV20-1 to TRBJ1-6; TRBD1 agrees at 7 bases. The germline V gene has CDR1 DFQATT and CDR2 SNEGSKA (reference sequence). V shed 3 bases and J 9 bases; nucleotides not matched to a gene: 8. CDR3 size: 14 residues. The CDR3 DNA is TGCAGTGCTAGTGAGGGCAGGGGGGTTTCACCCCTCCACTTT. Translating it yields CSASEGRGVSPLHF.

The chain is built from TRBV5-6 and TRBJ2-3; D is possibly TRBD1 (6 bases). Trimming left V 4 bases short and J 1 base short, with 16 bases between. CDR3 length: 16 residues. From germline, CDR1 is SGHDT and CDR2 YYEEEE. CDR3: CASSDLGTHRTDTQYF. CDR3 coding DNA: TGTGCCAGCAGCGACCTAGGGACACACCGCACAGATACGCAGTATTTT.

A few counts support this clone. The chain couples TRBV4-2 to TRBJ2-2; no clear D gene. The CDR3 is made up of 13 amino acids. The germline V gene encodes CDR1 LGHNA and CDR2 YNFKEQ. V lost 3 bases and J 1 base, leaving 3 bases between the germline ends. The CDR3 DNA sequence: TGTGCCAGCAGCCAGGGGAACACCGGGGAGCTGTTTTTT. Translation gives CASSQGNTGELFF.